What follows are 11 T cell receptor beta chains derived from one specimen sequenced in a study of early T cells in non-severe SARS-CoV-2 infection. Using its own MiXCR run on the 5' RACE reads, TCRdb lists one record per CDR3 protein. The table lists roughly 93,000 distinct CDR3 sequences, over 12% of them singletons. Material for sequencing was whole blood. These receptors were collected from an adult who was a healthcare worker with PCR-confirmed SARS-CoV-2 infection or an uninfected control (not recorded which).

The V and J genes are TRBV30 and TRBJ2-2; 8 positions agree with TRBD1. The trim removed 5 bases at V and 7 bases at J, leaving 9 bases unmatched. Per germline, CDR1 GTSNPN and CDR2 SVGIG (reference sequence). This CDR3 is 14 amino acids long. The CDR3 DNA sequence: TGTGCCTGGGCGCGGACAGGGTTTGGCGGGGAGCTGTTTTTT. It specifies CAWARTGFGGELFF.

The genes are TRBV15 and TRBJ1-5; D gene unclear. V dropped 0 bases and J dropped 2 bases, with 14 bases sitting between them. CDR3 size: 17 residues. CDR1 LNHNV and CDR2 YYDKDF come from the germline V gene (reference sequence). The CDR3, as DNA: TGTGCCACCAGCAGAGATCAAAGGGTCACTGGCAATCAGCCCCAGCATTTT. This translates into CATSRDQRVTGNQPQHF.

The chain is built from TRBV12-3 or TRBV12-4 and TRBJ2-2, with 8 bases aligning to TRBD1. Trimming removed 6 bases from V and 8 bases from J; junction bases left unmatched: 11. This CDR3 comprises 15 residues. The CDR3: CASSPAQGAWGELFF. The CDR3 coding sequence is TGTGCCAGCAGCCCGGCCCAGGGGGCATGGGGGGAGCTGTTTTTT.

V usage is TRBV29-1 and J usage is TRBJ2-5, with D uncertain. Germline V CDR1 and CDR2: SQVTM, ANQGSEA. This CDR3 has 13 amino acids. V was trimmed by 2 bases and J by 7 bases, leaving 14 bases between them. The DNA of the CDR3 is TGCAGCGTTGAATTATGGCAAGACGGGACCCAGTACTTC. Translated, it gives CSVELWQDGTQYF.

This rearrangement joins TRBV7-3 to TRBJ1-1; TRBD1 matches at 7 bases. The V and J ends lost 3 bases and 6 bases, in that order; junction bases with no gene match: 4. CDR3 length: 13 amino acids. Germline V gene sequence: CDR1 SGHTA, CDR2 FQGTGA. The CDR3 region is CASSFRGFSEAFF. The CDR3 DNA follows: TGTGCCAGCAGCTTCAGGGGGTTCTCTGAAGCTTTCTTT.

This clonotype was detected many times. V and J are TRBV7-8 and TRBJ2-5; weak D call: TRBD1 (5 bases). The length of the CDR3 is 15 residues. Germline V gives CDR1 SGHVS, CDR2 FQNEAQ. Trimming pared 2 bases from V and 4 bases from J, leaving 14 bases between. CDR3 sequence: CASSLSQGRPETQYF. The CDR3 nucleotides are TGTGCCAGCAGCTTAAGCCAGGGAAGGCCAGAGACCCAGTACTTC.

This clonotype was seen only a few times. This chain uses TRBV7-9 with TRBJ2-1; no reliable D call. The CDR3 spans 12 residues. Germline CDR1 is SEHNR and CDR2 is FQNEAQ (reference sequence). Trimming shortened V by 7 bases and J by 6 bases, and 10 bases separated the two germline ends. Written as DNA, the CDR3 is TGTGCCAGCATCACGTCCGGCAATGAGCAGTTCTTC. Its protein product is CASITSGNEQFF.

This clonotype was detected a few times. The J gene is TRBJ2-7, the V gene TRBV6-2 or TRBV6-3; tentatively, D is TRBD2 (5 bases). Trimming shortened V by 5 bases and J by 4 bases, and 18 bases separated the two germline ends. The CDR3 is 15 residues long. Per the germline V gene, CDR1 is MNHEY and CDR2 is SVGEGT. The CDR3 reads CASSTTRNHIYEQYV. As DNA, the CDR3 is TGTGCCAGCAGTACTACTAGAAACCACATTTACGAGCAGTACGTC.

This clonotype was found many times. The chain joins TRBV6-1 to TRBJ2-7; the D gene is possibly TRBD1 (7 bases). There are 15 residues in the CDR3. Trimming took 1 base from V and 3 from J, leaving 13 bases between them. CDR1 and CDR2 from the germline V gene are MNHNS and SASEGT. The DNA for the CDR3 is TGTGCCAGCAGTGAAGGACAGGGAGGCTTCTACGAGCAGTACGTC. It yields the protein CASSEGQGGFYEQYV.

Here the CDR3 DNA reads TGTGCCAGCAGTTTTGAATCCGGGACAGGGGTAGCCAAAAACATTCAGTACTTC. Its translation: CASSFESGTGVAKNIQYF. The gene calls are TRBV28 and TRBJ2-4, with TRBD1 matching over 10 bases. Germline CDR1 and CDR2: MDHEN and SYDVKM. This CDR3 spans 18 amino acids. The J segment lost 0 bases and the V segment lost 3 bases, leaving 8 bases of the junction unmatched.

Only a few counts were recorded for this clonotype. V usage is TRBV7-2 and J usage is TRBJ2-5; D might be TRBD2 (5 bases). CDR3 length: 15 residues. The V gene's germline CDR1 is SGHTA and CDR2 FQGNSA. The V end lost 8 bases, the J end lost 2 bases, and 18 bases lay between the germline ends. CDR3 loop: CASGPGGVTQETQYF. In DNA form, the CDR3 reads TGTGCCAGCGGTCCCGGAGGCGTTACTCAAGAGACCCAGTACTTC.